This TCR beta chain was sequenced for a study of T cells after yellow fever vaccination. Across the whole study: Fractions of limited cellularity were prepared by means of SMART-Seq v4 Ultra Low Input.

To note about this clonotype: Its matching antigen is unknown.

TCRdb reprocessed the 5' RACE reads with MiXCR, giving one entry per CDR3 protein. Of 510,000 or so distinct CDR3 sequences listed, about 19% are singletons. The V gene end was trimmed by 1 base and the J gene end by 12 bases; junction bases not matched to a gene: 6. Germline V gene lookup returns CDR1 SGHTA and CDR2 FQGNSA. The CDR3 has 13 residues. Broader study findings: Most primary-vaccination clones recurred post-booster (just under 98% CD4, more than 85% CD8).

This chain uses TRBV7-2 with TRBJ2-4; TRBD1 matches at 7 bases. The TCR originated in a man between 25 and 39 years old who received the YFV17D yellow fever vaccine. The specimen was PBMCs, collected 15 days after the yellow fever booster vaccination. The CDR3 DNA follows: TGTGCCAGCAGCTTAGTCCGGACAGGACCTCAGTACTTC. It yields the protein CASSLVRTGPQYF.